This T cell receptor beta chain stems from a study of shared clonotypes between healthy human individuals. The CDR3 totals 15 residues. Germline V gene lookup returns CDR1 WNHNN and CDR2 SYGVQD (reference sequence). Trimming cost V 3 bases and J 5 bases, with 17 bases left between them. Repertoires were generated with immunoSEQ multiplex PCR, while TCRdb's copy carries only in-frame clones and drops some. The sample holds roughly 760,000 clones, roughly 70% seen once. The specimen was memory CD4+ T cells sorted from blood. Sample subset: CD45RA-negative fraction. This TCR derives from a woman younger than 45 in good health. The gene calls are TRBV10-1 and TRBJ2-7; TRBD2 might be the D (6 bases). The CDR3 region is CASSDPTSGFHEQYF. CDR3 DNA sequence: TGCGCCAGCAGTGATCCGACTAGTGGGTTCCACGAGCAGTACTTC.